The rows below give T cell receptor beta chains drawn from one sample of a study of T cell changes during pregnancy in multiple sclerosis. TCRdb keeps only in-frame clones here, not all; method: immunoSEQ multiplex PCR. The sample lists roughly 110,000 clones, about 90% occurring once. Sequenced here: peripheral blood, sampled before pregnancy. Receptors originate from a female donor with multiple sclerosis, enrolled in a pregnancy study. The CDR3 runs from the conserved cysteine through the conserved F or W. Each record gives: D gene, J gene, V gene, clone size, CDR3 DNA, CDR3 protein. The D gene is left open where the match is weak. Clone size is stated in some rows and not others, as once, few, many or a class when expanded.

>TRBD1|TRBJ1-6|TRBV30|-
TGTGCCTGGAGTCGCGGAGGGACAGTAAACAATTCACCCCTCCACTTT
CAWSRGGTVNNSPLHF
>TRBD1|TRBJ2-5|TRBV7-2|-
TGTGCCAGCAGACTCGGGACAGTGGGGGCCCAAGAGACCCAGTACTTC
CASRLGTVGAQETQYF
>TRBD1|TRBJ1-1|TRBV4-3|-
TGCGCCAGCAGCCAAAGATGGGGGGGACAGGGGGATTTGAGGGCTGAAGCTTTCTTT
CASSQRWGGQGDLRAEAFF
>TRBD1|TRBJ2-1|TRBV2|-
TGTGCCAGCAGTAGGGACAGAAACAATGAGCAGTTCTTC
CASSRDRNNEQFF
>-|TRBJ2-1|TRBV5-6|-
TGTGCCAGCAGCATGGCCGACAATGAGCAGTTCTTC
CASSMADNEQFF
>-|TRBJ2-5|TRBV28|-
TGTGCCAGCAGTTTGGGCAGGGTGGAGACCCAGTACTTC
CASSLGRVETQYF
>-|TRBJ2-7|TRBV30|-
TGTGCCTGGAGTGTACAAAGTCGGGACGAGCAGTACTTC
CAWSVQSRDEQYF
>-|TRBJ2-3|TRBV11-2|-
TGTGCCAGCAGCGACTACCGGAGGGCCGTGGATACGCAGTATTTT
CASSDYRRAVDTQYF
>TRBD2|TRBJ2-3|TRBV7-3|-
TGTGCCAGCAGTTCTGCGGGGGGACTGACAGATACGCAGTATTTT
CASSSAGGLTDTQYF
>TRBD1|TRBJ2-7|TRBV7-8|-
TGTGCCAGCAGCTTCCCAACCGACAGGGCCTACGAGCAGTACTTC
CASSFPTDRAYEQYF
>TRBD2|TRBJ2-1|TRBV5-1|-
TGCGCCAGCAAGGAGAGCGGGAGTGGGAATGAGCAGTTCTTC
CASKESGSGNEQFF
>-|TRBJ2-2|TRBV7-9|-
TGTGCCAGCAACCCGGGACTCACAGTCGGCGGGGAGCTGTTTTTT
CASNPGLTVGGELFF
>-|TRBJ1-5|TRBV5-1|-
TGCGCCAGCAGCTTGGCGCCGGGTAGCAATCAGCCCCAGCATTTT
CASSLAPGSNQPQHF
>TRBD1|TRBJ2-2|TRBV6-1|-
TGTGCCAGCAGCCGGGACAGGGAGGCCGGGGAGCTGTTTTTT
CASSRDREAGELFF
>TRBD2|TRBJ2-1|TRBV7-2|-
TGTGCCAGCAGCTTTCAGGGAGCGGGAAACTTTTACAATGAGCAGTTCTTC
CASSFQGAGNFYNEQFF
>TRBD1|TRBJ1-2|TRBV28|-
TGTGCCAGCATCACGGACAGGGGGCATGGCTATGGCTACACCTTC
CASITDRGHGYGYTF
>TRBD1|TRBJ2-6|TRBV7-2|-
TGTGCCAGCAGGTCCGGGACAGGTCGCTCTGGGGCCAACGTCCTGACTTTC
CASRSGTGRSGANVLTF
>-|TRBJ1-2|TRBV6-1|few
TGTGCCAGCAGTGACGGCGGAGGGGCGGCAGTTGGTGGCTACACCTTC
CASSDGGGAAVGGYTF
>TRBD1|TRBJ2-1|TRBV7-3|-
TGTGCCAGCAGCTTACAGGGGGCGAATTACAATGAGCAGTTCTTC
CASSLQGANYNEQFF
>-|TRBJ2-3|TRBV7-3|-
TGTGCCAGCAGCTTACGGCGGGGAAGGTCAGATACGCAGTATTTT
CASSLRRGRSDTQYF
>TRBD1|TRBJ1-3|TRBV14|-
TGTGCCAGCAGCCTGCTCCCGGGACAGGGAAACACCATATATTTT
CASSLLPGQGNTIYF
>-|TRBJ1-2|TRBV6-1|once
TGTGCCAGCGCTCAGGGAAACTATGGCTACACCTTC
CASAQGNYGYTF
>-|TRBJ1-4|TRBV6-1|once
TGTGCCAGCAAAGGGGCGGATGAAAAACTGTTTTTT
CASKGADEKLFF
>-|TRBJ1-6|TRBV7-2|-
TGTGCCAGCACCGGACAGAAGACAAGCTCCTATAATTCACCCCTCCACTTT
CASTGQKTSSYNSPLHF
>-|TRBJ1-1|TRBV30|-
TGTGCTCTGTCCGGGATCGGAGCTTTCTTT
CALSGIGAFF
>-|TRBJ1-5|TRBV27|-
TGTGCCAGCAGTGCGGGCGATCAGCCCCAGCATTTT
CASSAGDQPQHF
>TRBD1|TRBJ1-2|TRBV28|-
TGTGCCAGCACTCTTGGGACAGCTAACTATGGCTACACCTTC
CASTLGTANYGYTF
>TRBD1|TRBJ1-1|TRBV5-4|-
TGTGCCAGCAGCTTGGGGCTCCGCACAGGGGCGAAGCCCTACACTGAAGCTTTCTTT
CASSLGLRTGAKPYTEAFF
>-|TRBJ1-2|TRBV11-2|once
TGTGCCAGCAGCTTCGGACAGTCTCCTAACTATGGCTACACCTTC
CASSFGQSPNYGYTF
>-|TRBJ1-5|TRBV28|few
TGTGCCAGCAGTTGGGGGGATCAGCCCCAGCATTTT
CASSWGDQPQHF
>TRBD1|TRBJ2-7|TRBV7-3|-
TGTGCCAGCAGCTCCGGGACAGAGGACTACGAGCAGTACTTC
CASSSGTEDYEQYF
>-|TRBJ1-2|TRBV2|few
TGTGCCAGCCTTCGACAGGACTTTAACTATGGCTACACCTTC
CASLRQDFNYGYTF
>-|TRBJ2-7|TRBV2|-
TGTGCCAGCCGGGAGGGACAGCCTCCCTACGAGCAGTACTTC
CASREGQPPYEQYF
>TRBD1|TRBJ2-7|TRBV7-6|-
TGTGCCAGCAGCTCAAGACAGGGCGGCGGCGAGCAGTACTTC
CASSSRQGGGEQYF
>TRBD1|TRBJ2-3|TRBV12-5|-
TGTGCTAGTGGTTTGGGGGACAGGGAGGGCACAGATACGCAGTATTTT
CASGLGDREGTDTQYF
>-|TRBJ2-3|TRBV11-3|-
TGTGCCAGCAGCTTAAGGTTATCGGAGTCTAGCACAGATACGCAGTATTTT
CASSLRLSESSTDTQYF
>TRBD2|TRBJ2-2|TRBV19|once
TGTGCCAGTAGTATAATTGGCGGGGGAGCCGGGGAGCTGTTTTTT
CASSIIGGGAGELFF
>-|TRBJ2-2|TRBV7-2|-
TGTGCCAGCAGCCCCAGCGGAGGAGGCACCGGGGAGCTGTTTTTT
CASSPSGGGTGELFF
>TRBD2|TRBJ2-5|TRBV10-3|-
TGTGCCACTGCCGAGTCTAGCGGGATAGGGGAGACCCAGTACTTC
CATAESSGIGETQYF
>-|TRBJ1-3|TRBV5-6|-
TGTGCCAGCAGCCTCGAGGGGGTTGGAAACACCATATATTTT
CASSLEGVGNTIYF
>TRBD1|TRBJ1-5|TRBV19|-
TGTGCCAGTAGTATTGACGGGACAGGGATTCAGCCCCAGCATTTT
CASSIDGTGIQPQHF
>TRBD2|TRBJ2-7|TRBV27|-
TGTGCCAGCAGTCTCGGGAGGGCCGGGGAGCAGTACTTC
CASSLGRAGEQYF
>-|TRBJ2-7|TRBV11-2|once
TGTGCCAGCAGTGGACTCTCCTACGAGCAGTACTTC
CASSGLSYEQYF
>-|TRBJ2-1|TRBV7-2|-
TGTGCCAGCAGCCGTAAGGTTACCCAAGACCGCGGGCAGTTCTTC
CASSRKVTQDRGQFF
>-|TRBJ1-6|TRBV5-5|-
TGTGCCAGCAGCTTGGGCAGGAACAGTTCACCCCTCCACTTT
CASSLGRNSSPLHF
>-|TRBJ2-4|TRBV4-1|-
TGCGCCAGCAGCCCTAACACCCGGGGCAAAAACATTCAGTACTTC
CASSPNTRGKNIQYF
>-|TRBJ1-4|TRBV7-2|-
TGTGCCAGCAGTCCTCAAACAGGGATTGGTGAAAAACTGTTTTTT
CASSPQTGIGEKLFF
>TRBD2|TRBJ2-3|TRBV30|-
TGTGCCTGGGCTACTAGCGGGGGAACAGATACGCAGTATTTT
CAWATSGGTDTQYF
>-|TRBJ1-1|TRBV6-1|-
TGTGCCAGCAAGTGGCAGGGTGGGACTGAAGCTTTCTTT
CASKWQGGTEAFF
>-|TRBJ2-1|TRBV4-1|-
TGCGCCAGCAGCCGCGAGGGGGCGGGAGAGCAGTTCTTC
CASSREGAGEQFF
>-|TRBJ2-7|TRBV5-1|-
TGCGCCAGCAACAAGGACGAGGACCGGGGTGAGCAGTACTTC
CASNKDEDRGEQYF
>TRBD2|TRBJ2-3|TRBV7-2|-
TGTGCCAGCAGCCCCGACCGGGACTATCCCCGTACGCAGTATTTT
CASSPDRDYPRTQYF
>-|TRBJ1-5|TRBV7-7|-
TGTGCTAGCAGCGGGCCAGTAAGTGATCAGCCCCAGCATTTT
CASSGPVSDQPQHF
>TRBD2|TRBJ2-1|TRBV14|-
TGTGCCAGCAGACCTAGCGGGAGGGCCCCCAATGAGCAGTTCTTC
CASRPSGRAPNEQFF